This note documents a single T cell receptor beta chain sequence. Its antigen is not known. This sample stems from a study of blood T cells in healthy people across ages. Whole-study findings and limits: The CMV status of each donor remained undetermined, and this could have confounded shifts in expanded clonotypes.

A J-beta primer mix and a sample-barcoded 5' primer were used in a second PCR of roughly 6 to 11 cycles. A template-switch adaptor that had 12 random nucleotides put a tag on each cDNA molecule. A single record per CDR3 protein comes from TCRdb applying MiXCR to the 5' RACE reads. The table records fewer than 2,000,000 distinct CDR3 sequences, roughly two fifths of them present only once. In each sample, at least 6.5 million PBMCs were isolated. This clonotype was sampled from a human donor in good health. What was sequenced was blood.

The CDR3 DNA sequence: TGTGCCAGCAGCTTAAAGCCCGGGGCATCGTCTCTGGGACCCCTCCACTTT. This codes for CASSLKPGASSLGPLHF. V gene TRBV7-9 combines with J gene TRBJ1-6, with TRBD1 as a possible D gene (5 bases). CDR1 and CDR2 (germline): SEHNR, FQNEAQ (reference sequence). V lost 2 bases and J lost 12, with 23 bases in between. This CDR3 is built from 17 residues.